Given below is one T cell receptor (beta chain) in context. Germline V CDR1 and CDR2: MDHEN, SYDVKM. This CDR3 has 15 residues. Losses at the gene ends were 6 bases for V and 3 bases for J; bases not matched to a gene: 6. Study members were between roughly 18 and 89 years old and lived in over 20 US regions. The sample originates from a study of blood T cell repertoires in COVID-19. Study at large: T cells, B-cell-depleted T cells, or PBMCs provided the cDNA or gDNA that served as material.

In the original analysis: Amplification from reference gene primers served as the basis for estimated nucleated cell counts. Assay used: immunoSEQ multiplex PCR; TCRdb lists only in-frame clones, some missing. The V and J calls and clone size come from that table; D and trimming were worked out from the DNA. The repertoire holds under 300,000 clones, with 80% to 90% as singletons. This rearrangement joins TRBV28 to TRBJ1-3; 9 bases match TRBD1. This TCR derives from a woman aged 40 to 55 who had been exposed to COVID-19. Sequencing was performed on PBMCs or T cells enriched from blood (not recorded which). CDR3 sequence reads: CASRQTGGVGNTIYF. The CDR3 DNA sequence: TGTGCCAGCAGACAAACAGGGGGCGTTGGAAACACCATATATTTT.